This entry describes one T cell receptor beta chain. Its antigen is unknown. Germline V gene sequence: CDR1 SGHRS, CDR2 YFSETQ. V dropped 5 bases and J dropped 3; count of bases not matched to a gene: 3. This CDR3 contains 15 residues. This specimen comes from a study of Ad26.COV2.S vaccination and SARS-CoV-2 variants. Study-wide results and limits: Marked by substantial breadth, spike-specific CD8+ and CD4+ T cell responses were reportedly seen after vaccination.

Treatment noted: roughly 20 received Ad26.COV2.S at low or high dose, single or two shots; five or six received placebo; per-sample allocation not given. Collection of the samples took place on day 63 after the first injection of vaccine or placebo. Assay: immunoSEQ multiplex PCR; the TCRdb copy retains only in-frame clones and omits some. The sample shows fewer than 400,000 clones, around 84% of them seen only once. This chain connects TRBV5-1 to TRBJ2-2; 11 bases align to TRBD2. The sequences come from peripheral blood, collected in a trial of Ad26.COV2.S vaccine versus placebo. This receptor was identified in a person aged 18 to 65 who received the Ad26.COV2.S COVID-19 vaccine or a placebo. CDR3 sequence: CASSPGLADTGELFF. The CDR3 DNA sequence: TGCGCCAGCAGTCCGGGACTAGCGGACACCGGGGAGCTGTTTTTT. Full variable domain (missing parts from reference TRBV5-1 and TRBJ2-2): KAGVTQTPRYLIKTRGQQVTLSCSPISGHRSVSWYQQTPGQGLQFLFEYFSETQRNKGNFPGRFSGRQFSNSRSEMNVSTLELGDSALYLCASSPGLADTGELFFGEGSRLTVL.